This entry describes one T cell receptor (beta chain). Germline lookup yields CDR1 MNHEY and CDR2 SVGAGI. Trimming removed 5 bases from V and 4 bases from J; junction bases left unmatched: 5. There are 15 residues in the CDR3. This sample is drawn from a study of blood T cell repertoires in COVID-19. Study-level background: The study drew acute and convalescent COVID-19 samples from the United States, Italy and Spain. Nucleic acid was either cDNA or gDNA, and it came from T cells, B-cell-depleted T cells, or PBMCs.

Authors' data handling: Amplification from reference gene primers served as the basis for estimated nucleated cell counts. Repertoires were generated with immunoSEQ multiplex PCR, while TCRdb's copy carries only in-frame clones and drops some. V, J and clone size are those of that table, while D and trimming were read from the DNA. The sample shows 230,000 or so clones, 89% of them seen only once. Source material: peripheral blood. This clonotype was obtained from a woman in her forties who had recovered from COVID-19. The chain recombines TRBV6-5 with TRBJ1-3; 10 nucleotides align to TRBD1. CDR3 amino acids: CASSRQGANGNTIYF. Written as DNA, the CDR3 is TGTGCCAGCAGTCGACAGGGGGCGAACGGAAACACCATATATTTT.